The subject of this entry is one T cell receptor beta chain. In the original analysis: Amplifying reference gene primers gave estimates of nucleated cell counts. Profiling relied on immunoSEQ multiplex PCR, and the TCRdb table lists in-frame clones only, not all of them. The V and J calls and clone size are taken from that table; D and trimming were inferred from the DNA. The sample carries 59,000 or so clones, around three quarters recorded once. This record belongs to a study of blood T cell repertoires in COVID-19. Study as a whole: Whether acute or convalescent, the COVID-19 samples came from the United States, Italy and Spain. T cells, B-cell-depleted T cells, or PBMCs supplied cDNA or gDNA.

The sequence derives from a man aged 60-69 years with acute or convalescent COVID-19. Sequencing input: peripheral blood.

The CDR3 spells CASSLLNTGELFF. The CDR3 DNA is TGTGCCAGCAGCTTACTTAACACCGGGGAGCTGTTTTTT. The gene calls are TRBV7-2 and TRBJ2-2, with D unresolved. Looked up from germline, CDR1 is SGHTA and CDR2 is FQGNSA. Trimming cost V 2 bases and J 2 bases, with 3 bases left between them. The CDR3 loop spans 13 amino acids.